Below, one TCR beta chain is given with its context. The specificity of this receptor is unknown. The record has no base qualities; no much larger clone is one base away. V gives up 2 bases and J gives up 5 bases, and the segment between their germline ends measures 12 bases. CDR3 length: 13 amino acids, cysteine to phenylalanine. The kept DNA is CDR3 alone, 39 bases in frame from the first base. CDR1 and CDR2, looked up from the germline V gene (reference sequence), are GTSNPN and SVGIG. These data are taken from a study of blood T cell repertoires in COVID-19 (dated by TCRdb to about 2020). Describing the broader study: Collaborator samples came from the United States, Italy and Spain and covered acute and convalescent phases of COVID-19. Where HLA class I and class II types were available, the types were taken from metadata supplied by the sample provider, not from assay-based typing. The repertoires were made available in a free public database intended to serve as a resource for research on the immune response to SARS-CoV-2. The material from the prospective study consisted of cDNA or gDNA derived from T cells, B-cell-depleted T cells, or PBMCs. The samples were drawn from the first 160 participants of the ongoing ImmuneRACE study and from 950 to 1,500 subjects provided by 6 global collaborators. A de-identified subject ID, COVID-19 status, age in years and sex were almost always included in the sample metadata. Deeply sampled blood TCRbeta repertoires from subjects exposed to, actively infected with, or recovered from COVID-19 were included in the dataset.

TCRbeta CDR3 regions were amplified from genomic DNA by means of the immunoSEQ Assay, a bias-controlled multiplex PCR. As for how the authors treated the data: The number of nucleated cells in each sample was estimated from the amplification of reference gene primers within the assay. To quantify the absolute abundance of each unique TCRbeta CDR3 rearrangement, sequence reads were collapsed and filtered. For each sample, productive Simpson clonality was calculated as the square root of Simpson's diversity index across productive rearrangements. The table was pulled from immuneACCESS by TCRdb, which kept in-frame rearrangements only. Such tables lose some clones; where checked, under half of the loss comes from unresolved V genes, and the rest has no known cause. V, J and clone size were drawn from that table, and D and trimming were deduced from the DNA. Within this sample are about 95,000 clones, with about 85% of them counted one time only. The top ten clones comprise approximately 23% of the sample.

Beyond this particular receptor, the publication reports: How much clinical and demographic metadata was included differed by source and by participant, and the metadata was provided uncurated.

Collaborating institutions collected whole blood in K2EDTA tubes following their own protocols. For TCRbeta analysis, collaborators shipped samples in one of three forms: frozen whole blood, isolated PBMCs, or DNA extracted from either of those sample types. The rearrangement combines TRBV30 with TRBJ1-1; no confident D gene assignment can be made. The TCR comes from a man older than 75 with active or convalescent COVID-19. Sequencing input: peripheral blood. The nucleotide sequence reads as follows: TGTGCCTGGAGTTTGGAGACGGGGACTGAAGCTTTCTTT. This gives the protein CAWSLETGTEAFF. Full variable domain (CDR3 extended with the reference TRBV30 and TRBJ1-1 proteins): SQTIHQWPATLVQPVGSPLSLECTVEGTSNPNLYWYRQAAGRGLQLLFYSVGIGQISSEVPQNLSASRPQDRQFILSSKKLLLSDSGFYLCAWSLETGTEAFFGQGTRLTVV.